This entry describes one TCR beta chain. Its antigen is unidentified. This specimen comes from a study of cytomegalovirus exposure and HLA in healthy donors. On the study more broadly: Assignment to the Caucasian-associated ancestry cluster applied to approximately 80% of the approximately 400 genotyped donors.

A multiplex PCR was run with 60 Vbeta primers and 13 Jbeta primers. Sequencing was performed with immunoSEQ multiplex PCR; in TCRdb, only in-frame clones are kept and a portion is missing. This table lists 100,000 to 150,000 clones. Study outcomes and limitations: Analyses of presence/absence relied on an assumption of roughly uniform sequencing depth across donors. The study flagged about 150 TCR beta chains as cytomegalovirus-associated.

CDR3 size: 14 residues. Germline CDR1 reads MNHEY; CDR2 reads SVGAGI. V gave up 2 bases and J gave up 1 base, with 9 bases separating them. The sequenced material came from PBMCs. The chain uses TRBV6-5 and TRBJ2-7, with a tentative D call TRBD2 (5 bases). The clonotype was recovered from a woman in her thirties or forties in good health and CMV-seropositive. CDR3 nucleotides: TGTGCCAGCAGTTACACCGCGGGTTCCTACGAGCAGTACTTC. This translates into CASSYTAGSYEQYF.